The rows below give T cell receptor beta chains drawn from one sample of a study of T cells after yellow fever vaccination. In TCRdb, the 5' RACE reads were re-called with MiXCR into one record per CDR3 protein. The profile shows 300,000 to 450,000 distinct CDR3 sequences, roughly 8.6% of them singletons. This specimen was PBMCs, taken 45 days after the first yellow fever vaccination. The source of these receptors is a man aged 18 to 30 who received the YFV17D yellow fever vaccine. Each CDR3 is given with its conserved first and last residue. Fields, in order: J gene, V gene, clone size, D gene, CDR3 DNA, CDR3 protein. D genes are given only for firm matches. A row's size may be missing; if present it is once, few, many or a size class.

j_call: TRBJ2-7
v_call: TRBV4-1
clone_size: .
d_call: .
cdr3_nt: TGCGCCAGCAGCCGCCCAAGGTCCGCCACAGGAAGTTCCTACGAGCAGTACTTC
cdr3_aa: CASSRPRSATGSSYEQYF

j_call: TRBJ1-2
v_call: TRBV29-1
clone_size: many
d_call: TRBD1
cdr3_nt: TGCAGCGCAGGACAGGGGCTCAATAACTATGGCTACACCTTC
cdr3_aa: CSAGQGLNNYGYTF

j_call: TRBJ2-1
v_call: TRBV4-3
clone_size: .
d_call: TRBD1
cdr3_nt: TGCGCCAGCAGCCAAGTGGGACAGGGGGAGTTCTTC
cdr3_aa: CASSQVGQGEFF

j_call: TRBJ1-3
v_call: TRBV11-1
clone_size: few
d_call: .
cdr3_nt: TGTGCCAGCAGCTTGGGTACAGACCTACTCCGGTACTCTGGAAACACCATATATTTT
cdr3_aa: CASSLGTDLLRYSGNTIYF

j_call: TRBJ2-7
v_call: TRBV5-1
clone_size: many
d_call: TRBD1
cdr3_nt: TGTGCCAGCAGCCTGGGACAGGGGTCCTACGAGCAGTACTTC
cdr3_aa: CASSLGQGSYEQYF

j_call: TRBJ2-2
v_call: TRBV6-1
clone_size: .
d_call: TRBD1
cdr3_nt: TGTGCCAGCTTCCCGGGACAGGGGTACACCGGGGAGCTGTTTTTT
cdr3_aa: CASFPGQGYTGELFF

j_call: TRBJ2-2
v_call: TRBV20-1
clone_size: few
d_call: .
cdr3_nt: TGCAGTGCCAACCGCCCCGGGGCATCCACCGGGGAGCTGTTTTTT
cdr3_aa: CSANRPGASTGELFF

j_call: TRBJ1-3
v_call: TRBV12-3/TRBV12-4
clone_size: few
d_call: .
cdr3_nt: TGTGCCAGCTCGGAGACCTGGACGGAAAACACCATATATTTT
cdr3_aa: CASSETWTENTIYF

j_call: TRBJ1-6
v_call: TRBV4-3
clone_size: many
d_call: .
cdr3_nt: TGCGCCAGCAGCCGAGCGGGGACGAGGGGACGGTCACCCCTCCACTTT
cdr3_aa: CASSRAGTRGRSPLHF

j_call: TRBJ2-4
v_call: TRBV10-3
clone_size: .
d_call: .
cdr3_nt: TGTGCCATCAGTGAGCTACCGGGGCCCAAAAACATTCAGTACTTC
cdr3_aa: CAISELPGPKNIQYF

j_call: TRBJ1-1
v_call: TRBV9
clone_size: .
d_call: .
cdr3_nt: TGTGCCAGCACCGACCCCGGCACTGAAGCTTTCTTT
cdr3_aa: CASTDPGTEAFF

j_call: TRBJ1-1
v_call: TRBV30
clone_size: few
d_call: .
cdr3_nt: TGTGCCTGGAGGGGCTCCCTGAGCACTGAAGCTTTCTTT
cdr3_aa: CAWRGSLSTEAFF

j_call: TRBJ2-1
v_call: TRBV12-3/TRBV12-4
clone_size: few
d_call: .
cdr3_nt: TGTGCCAGCAGTTTAGTGGCCGGATACAATGAGCAGTTCTTC
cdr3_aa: CASSLVAGYNEQFF

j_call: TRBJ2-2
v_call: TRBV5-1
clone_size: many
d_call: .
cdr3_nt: TGCGCCAGCAGCTTGGACAGGTTAACCGGGGAGCTGTTTTTT
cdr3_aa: CASSLDRLTGELFF

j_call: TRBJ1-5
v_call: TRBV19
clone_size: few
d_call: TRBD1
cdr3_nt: TGTGCCAGTAGTAGCCCGACAGGGGCGCGCAATCAGCCCCAGCATTTT
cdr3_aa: CASSSPTGARNQPQHF

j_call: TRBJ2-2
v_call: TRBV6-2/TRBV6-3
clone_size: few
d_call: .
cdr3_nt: TGTGCCAGCAGTTGGGCCACGAACACCGGGGAGCTGTTTTTT
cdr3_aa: CASSWATNTGELFF

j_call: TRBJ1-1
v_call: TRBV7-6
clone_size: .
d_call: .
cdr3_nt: TGTGCCAGCAGCTTGTGGGGGCTTGACACTGAAGCTTTCTTT
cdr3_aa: CASSLWGLDTEAFF

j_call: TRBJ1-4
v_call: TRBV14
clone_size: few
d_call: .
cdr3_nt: TGTGCCAGCAGCCTGGGGCACAGGGTACTACATGAAAAACTGTTTTTT
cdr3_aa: CASSLGHRVLHEKLFF

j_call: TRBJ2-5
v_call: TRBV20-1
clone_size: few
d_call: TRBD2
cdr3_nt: TGCAGTGCTAGAGATGGGACTAGCGTTGGGACCCAGTACTTC
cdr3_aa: CSARDGTSVGTQYF

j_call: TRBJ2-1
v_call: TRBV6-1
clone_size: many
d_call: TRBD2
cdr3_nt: TGTGCCAGCAGTGCGGGACTAGCGGGGTACAATGAGCAGTTCTTC
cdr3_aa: CASSAGLAGYNEQFF

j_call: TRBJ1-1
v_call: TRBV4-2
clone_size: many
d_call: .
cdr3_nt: TGTGCCAGCAGCCCGGTGGGCGGTATGAACACTGAAGCTTTCTTT
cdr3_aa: CASSPVGGMNTEAFF

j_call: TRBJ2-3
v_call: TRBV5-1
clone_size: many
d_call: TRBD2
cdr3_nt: TGCGCCAGCTGGGAGGGGACAGATACGCAGTATTTT
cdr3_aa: CASWEGTDTQYF

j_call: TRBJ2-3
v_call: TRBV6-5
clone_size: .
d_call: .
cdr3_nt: TGTGCCAGCATCGAGAGGGGGGCCACAGATACGCAGTATTTT
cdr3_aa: CASIERGATDTQYF

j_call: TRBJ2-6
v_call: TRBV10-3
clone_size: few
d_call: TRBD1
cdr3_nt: TGTGCCATCACCAAAGGGACAGTTTACTCTGGGGCCAACGTCCTGACTTTC
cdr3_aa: CAITKGTVYSGANVLTF

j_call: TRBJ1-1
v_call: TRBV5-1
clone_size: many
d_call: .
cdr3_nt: TGCGCCAGCAGCTTGGATGGGGCGGGCACTGAAGCTTTCTTT
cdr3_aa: CASSLDGAGTEAFF

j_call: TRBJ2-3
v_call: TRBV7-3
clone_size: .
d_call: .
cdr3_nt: TGTGCCAGCAGCTCAAATGGGGGTACGCAGTATTTT
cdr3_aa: CASSSNGGTQYF

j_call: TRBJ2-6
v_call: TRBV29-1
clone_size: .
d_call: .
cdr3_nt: TGCAGCGTTTCAACCTCTGGGGCCAACGTCCTGACTTTC
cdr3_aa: CSVSTSGANVLTF

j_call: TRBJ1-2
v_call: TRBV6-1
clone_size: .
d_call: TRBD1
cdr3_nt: TGTGCCAGCAGTGTGAGGCCCGGGACAGCCGATGGCTACACCTTC
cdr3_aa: CASSVRPGTADGYTF

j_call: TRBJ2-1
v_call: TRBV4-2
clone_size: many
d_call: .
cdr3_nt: TGTGCCAGCAGCCCCTCCCTCCGGGGCCTCCAGGGTGAGCAGTTCTTC
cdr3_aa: CASSPSLRGLQGEQFF

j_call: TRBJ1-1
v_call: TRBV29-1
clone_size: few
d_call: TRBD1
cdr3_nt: TGCAGCGTTGAACCAACCAGAACCGGGACAGGGACTAACACTGAAGCTTTCTTT
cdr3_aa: CSVEPTRTGTGTNTEAFF

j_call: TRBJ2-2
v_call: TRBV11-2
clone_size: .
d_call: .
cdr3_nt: TGTGCCAGCAGATTACCAACGAACACCGGGGAGCTGTTTTTT
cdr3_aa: CASRLPTNTGELFF

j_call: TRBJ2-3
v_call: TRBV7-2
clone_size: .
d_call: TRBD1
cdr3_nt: TGTGCCAGCAGCTTCCCACAGGGGGTAAGGGCAGATACGCAGTATTTT
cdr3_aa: CASSFPQGVRADTQYF

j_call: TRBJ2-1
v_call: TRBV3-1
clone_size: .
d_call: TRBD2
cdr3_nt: TGTGCCAGCAGCCACTCCGGGACTAGCGGGGTGGGCTCCTACAATGAGCAGTTCTTC
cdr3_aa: CASSHSGTSGVGSYNEQFF

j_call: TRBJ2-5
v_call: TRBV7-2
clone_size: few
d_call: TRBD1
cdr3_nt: TGTGCCAGCAGCGTACAGGGGGCCCTTGAGACCCAGTACTTC
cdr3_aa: CASSVQGALETQYF

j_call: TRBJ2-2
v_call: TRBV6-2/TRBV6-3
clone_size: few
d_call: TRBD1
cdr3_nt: TGTGCCAGCAGTTACGGGCCTTTCTTGCGACAGGGCACCGGGGAGCTGTTTTTT
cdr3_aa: CASSYGPFLRQGTGELFF

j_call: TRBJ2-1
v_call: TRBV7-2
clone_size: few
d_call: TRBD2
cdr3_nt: TGTGCCAGCAGCTTTAGCGAGCGGGGGGAGCAGTTCTTC
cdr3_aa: CASSFSERGEQFF

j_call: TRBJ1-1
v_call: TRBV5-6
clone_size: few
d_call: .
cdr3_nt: TGTGCCAGCAGCTTGCTACAGGTGAACTCTGAAGCTTTCTTT
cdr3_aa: CASSLLQVNSEAFF

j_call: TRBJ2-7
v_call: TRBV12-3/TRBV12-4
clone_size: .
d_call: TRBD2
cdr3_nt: TGTGCCAGCAGTATTCTCGGGGGGTCCTACGAGCAGTACTTC
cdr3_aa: CASSILGGSYEQYF

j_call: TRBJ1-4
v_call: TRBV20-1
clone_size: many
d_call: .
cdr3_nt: TGCAGTGCTAACAGGGATGAAAAACTGTTTTTT
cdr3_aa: CSANRDEKLFF

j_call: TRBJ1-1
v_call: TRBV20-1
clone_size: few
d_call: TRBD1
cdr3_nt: TGCAGTGCTAGAGATACCGGAAGGGGGCGAGGAACTGAAGCTTTCTTT
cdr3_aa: CSARDTGRGRGTEAFF

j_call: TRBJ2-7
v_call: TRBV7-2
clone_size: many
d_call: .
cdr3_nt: TGTGCCAGCAGCCCTCCGGGACAATCCTACGAGCAGTACTTC
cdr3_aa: CASSPPGQSYEQYF

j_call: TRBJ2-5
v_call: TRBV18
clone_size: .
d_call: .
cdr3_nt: TGTGCCAGCTCAATGTACTCTCAAGAGACCCAGTACTTC
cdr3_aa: CASSMYSQETQYF

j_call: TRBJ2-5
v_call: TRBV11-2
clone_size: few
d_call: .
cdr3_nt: TGTGCCAGCAGCTTATCAGCAGGGGTCCAAGAGACCCAGTACTTC
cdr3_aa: CASSLSAGVQETQYF

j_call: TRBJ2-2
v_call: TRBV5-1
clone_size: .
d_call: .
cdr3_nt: TGCGCCAGCTACGAAAAGAGGTCGAATTGGAACACCGGGGAGCTGTTTTTT
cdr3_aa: CASYEKRSNWNTGELFF

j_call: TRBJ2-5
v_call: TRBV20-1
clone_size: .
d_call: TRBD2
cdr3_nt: TGCAGTGCGGGTCTAGCGGGGGGGCCTGGGACCCAGTACTTC
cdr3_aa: CSAGLAGGPGTQYF

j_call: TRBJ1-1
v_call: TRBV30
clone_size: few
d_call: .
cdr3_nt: TGTGCCTGGAGTGATTTATCGAGGACTGAAGCTTTCTTT
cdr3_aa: CAWSDLSRTEAFF

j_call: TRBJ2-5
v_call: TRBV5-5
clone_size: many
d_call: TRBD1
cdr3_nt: TGTGCCAGCAGCCAAGCAGGGACAGAAGTCCGGGAGACCCAGTACTTC
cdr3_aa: CASSQAGTEVRETQYF

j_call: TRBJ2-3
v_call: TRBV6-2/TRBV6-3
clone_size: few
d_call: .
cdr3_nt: TGTGCCAGCAGCTACGCAGCATGGGATACGCAGTATTTT
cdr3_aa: CASSYAAWDTQYF

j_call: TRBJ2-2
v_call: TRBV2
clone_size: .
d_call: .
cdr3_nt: TGTGCCAGCAGTGATTTCGCCACAAATGCCGGGGAGCTGTTTTTT
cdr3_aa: CASSDFATNAGELFF

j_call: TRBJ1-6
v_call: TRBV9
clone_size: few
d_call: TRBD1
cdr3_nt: TGTGCCAGCAGCGCGACAGGGGGAGAGAATTCACCCCTCCACTTT
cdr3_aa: CASSATGGENSPLHF

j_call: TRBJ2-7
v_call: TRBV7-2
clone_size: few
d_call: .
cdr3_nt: TGTGCCAGCAGCTTAGTCGGGAACTCCTACGAGCAGTACTTC
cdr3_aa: CASSLVGNSYEQYF

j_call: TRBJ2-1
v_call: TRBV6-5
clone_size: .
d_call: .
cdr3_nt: TGTGCCAGCAGTTACGACCGCCTGGGGGCCAATGAGCAGTTCTTC
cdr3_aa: CASSYDRLGANEQFF

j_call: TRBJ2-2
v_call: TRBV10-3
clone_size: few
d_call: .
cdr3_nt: TGTGCCATCAGTGAAGGGTCCCAAGGGGAGCTGTTTTTT
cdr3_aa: CAISEGSQGELFF

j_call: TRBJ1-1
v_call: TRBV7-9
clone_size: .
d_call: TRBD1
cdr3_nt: TGTGCCAGCGGCGGACAGGGACAGCCTGCTGCTAGAGCTTTCTTT
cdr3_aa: CASGGQGQPAARAFF

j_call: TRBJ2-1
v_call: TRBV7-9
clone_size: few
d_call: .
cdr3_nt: TGTGCCAGCAGTCCCCGGGACTCCCCCGAGCAGTTCTTC
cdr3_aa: CASSPRDSPEQFF

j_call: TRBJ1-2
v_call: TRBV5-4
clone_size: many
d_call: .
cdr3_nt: TGTGCCAGCAGCTTAGACGGGAACTATGGCTACACCTTC
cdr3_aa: CASSLDGNYGYTF

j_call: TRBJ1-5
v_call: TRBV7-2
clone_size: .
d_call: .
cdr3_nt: TGTGCCAGCAGCCGCTCGTGGCCAAATCAGCCCCAGCATTTT
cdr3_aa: CASSRSWPNQPQHF

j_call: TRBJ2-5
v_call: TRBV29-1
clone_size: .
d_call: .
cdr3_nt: TGCAGCGTTGAAGATCCTCGGACAGAAGAAGAGACCCAGTACTTC
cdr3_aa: CSVEDPRTEEETQYF

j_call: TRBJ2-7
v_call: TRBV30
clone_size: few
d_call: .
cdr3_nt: TGTGCCTGGCAGGCGGACTACGAGCAGTACTTC
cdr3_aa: CAWQADYEQYF

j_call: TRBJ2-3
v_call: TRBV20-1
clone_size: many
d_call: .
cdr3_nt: TGCAGTGCGTTCCAGGGGGGACCCAATACGCAGTATTTT
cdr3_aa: CSAFQGGPNTQYF